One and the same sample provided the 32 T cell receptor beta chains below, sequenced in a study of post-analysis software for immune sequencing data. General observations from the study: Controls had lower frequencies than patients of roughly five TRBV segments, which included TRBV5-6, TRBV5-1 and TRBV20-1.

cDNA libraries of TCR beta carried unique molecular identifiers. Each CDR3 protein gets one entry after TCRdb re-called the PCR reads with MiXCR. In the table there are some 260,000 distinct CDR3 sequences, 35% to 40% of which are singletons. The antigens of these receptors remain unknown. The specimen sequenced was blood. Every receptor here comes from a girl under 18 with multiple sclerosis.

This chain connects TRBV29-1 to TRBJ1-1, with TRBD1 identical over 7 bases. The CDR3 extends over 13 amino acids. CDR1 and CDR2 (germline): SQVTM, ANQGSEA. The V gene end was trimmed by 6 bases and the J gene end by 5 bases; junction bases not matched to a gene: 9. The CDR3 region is CSVTNQGGTEAFF. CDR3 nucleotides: TGCAGCGTGACGAACCAGGGGGGGACTGAAGCTTTCTTT.

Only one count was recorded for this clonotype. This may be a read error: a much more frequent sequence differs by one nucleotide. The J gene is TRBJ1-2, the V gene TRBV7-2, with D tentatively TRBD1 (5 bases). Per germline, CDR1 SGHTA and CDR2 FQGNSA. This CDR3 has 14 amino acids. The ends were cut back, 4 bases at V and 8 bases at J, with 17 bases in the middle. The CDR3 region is CASSSPIGAQGYTF. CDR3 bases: TGTGCCAGCAGCTCCCCGATAGGGGCGCAGGGCTACACCTTC.

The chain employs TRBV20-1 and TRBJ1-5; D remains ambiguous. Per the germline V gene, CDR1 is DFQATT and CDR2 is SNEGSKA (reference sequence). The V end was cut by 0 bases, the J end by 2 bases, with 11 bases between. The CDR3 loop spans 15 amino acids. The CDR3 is CSARDEVSGNQPQHF. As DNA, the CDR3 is TGCAGTGCTAGAGACGAGGTTTCGGGCAATCAGCCCCAGCATTTT.

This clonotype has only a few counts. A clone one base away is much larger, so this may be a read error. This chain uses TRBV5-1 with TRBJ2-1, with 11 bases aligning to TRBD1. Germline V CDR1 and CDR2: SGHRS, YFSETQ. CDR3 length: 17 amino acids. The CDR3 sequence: CASKSGSGQGAYSEQFF. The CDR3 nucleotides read TGCGCCAGCAAAAGTGGCAGCGGACAGGGGGCATACAGTGAGCAGTTCTTC.

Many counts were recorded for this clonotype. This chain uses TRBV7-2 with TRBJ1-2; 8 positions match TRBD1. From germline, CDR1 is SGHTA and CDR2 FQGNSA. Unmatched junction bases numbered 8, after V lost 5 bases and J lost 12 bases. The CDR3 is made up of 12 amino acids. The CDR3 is CASSALGQGHTF. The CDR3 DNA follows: TGTGCCAGCAGCGCCCTTGGACAGGGTCACACCTTC.

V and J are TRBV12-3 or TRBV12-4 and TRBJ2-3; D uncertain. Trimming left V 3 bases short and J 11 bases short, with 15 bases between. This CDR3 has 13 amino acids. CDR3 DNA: TGTGCCAGCAGTTTCTTGAGTACAGATGTGCAGTATTTT. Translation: CASSFLSTDVQYF.

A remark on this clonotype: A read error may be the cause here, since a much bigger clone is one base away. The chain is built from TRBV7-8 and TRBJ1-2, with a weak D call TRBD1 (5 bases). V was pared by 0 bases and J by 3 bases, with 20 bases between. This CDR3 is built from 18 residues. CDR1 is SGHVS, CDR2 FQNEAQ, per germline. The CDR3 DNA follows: TGTGCCAGCAGCTTAGCTGAAAGGCACAGGCGGGTGGACTATGGCTACACCTTC. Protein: CASSLAERHRRVDYGYTF.

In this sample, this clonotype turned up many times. The CDR3 spells CASSLAGGAGKQFF. The CDR3 DNA follows: TGTGCCAGCAGCCTAGCGGGGGGTGCCGGAAAGCAGTTCTTC. The chain couples TRBV2 to TRBJ2-1; 11 bases line up with TRBD2. J was trimmed by 11 bases and V by 6 bases; bases with no gene match: 9. Germline assignment: CDR1 SNHLY and CDR2 FYNNEI. This CDR3 contains 14 residues.

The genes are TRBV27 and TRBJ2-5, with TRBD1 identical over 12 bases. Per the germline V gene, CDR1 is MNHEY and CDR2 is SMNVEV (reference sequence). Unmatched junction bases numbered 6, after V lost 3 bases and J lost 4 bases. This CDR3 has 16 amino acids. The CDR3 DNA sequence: TGTGCCAGCAGTTTGATGGGACAGGGGGCTGGAGAGACCCAGTACTTC. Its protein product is CASSLMGQGAGETQYF.

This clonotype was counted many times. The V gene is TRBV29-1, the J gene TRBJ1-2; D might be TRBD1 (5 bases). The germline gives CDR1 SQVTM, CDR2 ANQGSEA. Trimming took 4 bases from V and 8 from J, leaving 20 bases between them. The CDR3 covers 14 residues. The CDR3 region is CSVVRGQTRKGYTF. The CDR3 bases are TGCAGCGTTGTAAGGGGTCAAACTAGAAAAGGCTACACCTTC. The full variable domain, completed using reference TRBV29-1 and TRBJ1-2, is SAVISQKPSRDICQRGTSLTIQCQVDSQVTMMFWYRQQPGQSLTLIATANQGSEATYESGFVIDKFPISRPNLTFSTLTVSNMSPEDSSIYLCSVVRGQTRKGYTFGSGTRLTVV.

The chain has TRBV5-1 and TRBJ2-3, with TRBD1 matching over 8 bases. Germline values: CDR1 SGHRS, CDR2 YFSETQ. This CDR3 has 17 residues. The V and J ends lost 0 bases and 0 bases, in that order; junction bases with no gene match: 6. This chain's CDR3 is CASSLGPGQASTDTQYF. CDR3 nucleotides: TGCGCCAGCAGCTTGGGGCCGGGACAGGCTAGCACAGATACGCAGTATTTT.

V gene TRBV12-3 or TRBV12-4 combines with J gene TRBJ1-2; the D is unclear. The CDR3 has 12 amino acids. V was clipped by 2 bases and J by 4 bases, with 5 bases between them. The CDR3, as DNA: TGTGCCAGCAGTTTACCCCCCTATGGCTACACCTTC. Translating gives CASSLPPYGYTF.

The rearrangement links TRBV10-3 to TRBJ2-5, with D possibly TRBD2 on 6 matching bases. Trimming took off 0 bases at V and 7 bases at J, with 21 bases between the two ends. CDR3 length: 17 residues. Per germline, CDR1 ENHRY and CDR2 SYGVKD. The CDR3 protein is CAISESTQSGTQGTQYF. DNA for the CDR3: TGTGCCATCAGTGAGTCGACTCAGTCCGGGACTCAGGGGACCCAGTACTTC.

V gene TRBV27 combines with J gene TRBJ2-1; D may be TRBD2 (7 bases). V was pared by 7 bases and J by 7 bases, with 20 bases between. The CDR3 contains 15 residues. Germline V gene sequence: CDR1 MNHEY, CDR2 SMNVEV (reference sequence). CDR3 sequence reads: CASTLRGGTQNEQFF. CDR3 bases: TGTGCCAGCACCCTGAGGGGGGGGACTCAAAATGAGCAGTTCTTC.

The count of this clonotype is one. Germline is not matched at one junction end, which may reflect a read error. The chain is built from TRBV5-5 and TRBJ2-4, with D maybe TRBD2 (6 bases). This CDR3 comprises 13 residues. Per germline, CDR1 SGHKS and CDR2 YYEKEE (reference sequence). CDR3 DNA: TGTACCAGCAGGTCGGAGAGGAGGGACATTCAGTACTTC. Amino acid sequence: CTSRSERRDIQYF.

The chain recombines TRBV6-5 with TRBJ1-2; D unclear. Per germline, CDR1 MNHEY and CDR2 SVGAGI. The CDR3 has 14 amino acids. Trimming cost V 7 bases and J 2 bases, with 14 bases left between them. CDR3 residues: CASTRGDLNYGYTF. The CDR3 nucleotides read TGTGCCAGCACCCGGGGAGATTTGAACTATGGCTACACCTTC.

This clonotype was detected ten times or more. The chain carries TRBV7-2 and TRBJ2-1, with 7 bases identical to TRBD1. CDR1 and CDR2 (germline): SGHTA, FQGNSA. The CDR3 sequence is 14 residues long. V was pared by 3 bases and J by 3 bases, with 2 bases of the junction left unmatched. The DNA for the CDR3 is TGTGCCAGCAGCTTTGGGACAGTCTACAATGAGCAGTTCTTC. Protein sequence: CASSFGTVYNEQFF.

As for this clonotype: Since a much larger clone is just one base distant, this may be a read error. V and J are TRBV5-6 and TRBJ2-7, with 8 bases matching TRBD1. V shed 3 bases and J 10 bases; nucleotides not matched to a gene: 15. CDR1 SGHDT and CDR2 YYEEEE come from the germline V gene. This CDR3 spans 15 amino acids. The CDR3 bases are TGTGCCAGCAGCTCAAGGACAGGGCTGGTGAACACTCAGTACTTC. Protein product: CASSSRTGLVNTQYF.

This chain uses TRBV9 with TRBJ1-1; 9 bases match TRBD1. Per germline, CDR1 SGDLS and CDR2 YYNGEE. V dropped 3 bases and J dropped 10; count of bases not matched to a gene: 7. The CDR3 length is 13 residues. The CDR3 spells CASSAGQGTRAFF. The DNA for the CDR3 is TGTGCCAGCAGCGCCGGACAGGGGACGAGAGCTTTCTTT.

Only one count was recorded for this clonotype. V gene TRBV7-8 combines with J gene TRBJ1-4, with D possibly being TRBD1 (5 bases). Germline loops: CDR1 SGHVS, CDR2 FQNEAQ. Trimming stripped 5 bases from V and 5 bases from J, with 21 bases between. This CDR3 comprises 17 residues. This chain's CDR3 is CASSLLMGQAQNEKLFF. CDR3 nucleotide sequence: TGTGCCAGCAGCCTACTCATGGGGCAGGCACAAAATGAAAAACTGTTTTTT.

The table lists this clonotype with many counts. The CDR3 DNA follows: TGCGCCAGCAGCTTCGGGAGGGGGGGAGATGAGCAGTTCTTC. This encodes CASSFGRGGDEQFF. The chain has TRBV5-1 and TRBJ2-1; the match to TRBD2 covers 8 bases. The ends lost 2 bases at V and 8 bases at J; junction bases unmatched: 6. The CDR3 covers 14 residues. Germline CDR1 and CDR2: SGHRS and YFSETQ. Complete variable domain (other parts from reference TRBV5-1 and TRBJ2-1): KAGVTQTPRYLIKTRGQQVTLSCSPISGHRSVSWYQQTPGQGLQFLFEYFSETQRNKGNFPGRFSGRQFSNSRSEMNVSTLELGDSALYLCASSFGRGGDEQFFGPGTRLTVL.

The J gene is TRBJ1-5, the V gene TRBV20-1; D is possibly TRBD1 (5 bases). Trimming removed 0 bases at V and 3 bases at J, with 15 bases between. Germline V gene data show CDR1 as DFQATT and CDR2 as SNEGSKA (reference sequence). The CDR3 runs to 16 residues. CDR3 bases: TGCAGTGCTAGAGATGGTTCCCAGGGCCTCAATCAGCCCCAGCATTTT. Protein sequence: CSARDGSQGLNQPQHF.

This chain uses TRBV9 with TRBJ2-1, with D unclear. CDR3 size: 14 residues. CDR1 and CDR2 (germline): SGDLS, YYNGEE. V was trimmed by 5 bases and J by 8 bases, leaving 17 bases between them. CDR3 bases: TGTGCCAGCAGTATAGGTGGGTTGGTAGATGAGCAGTTCTTC. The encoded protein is CASSIGGLVDEQFF.

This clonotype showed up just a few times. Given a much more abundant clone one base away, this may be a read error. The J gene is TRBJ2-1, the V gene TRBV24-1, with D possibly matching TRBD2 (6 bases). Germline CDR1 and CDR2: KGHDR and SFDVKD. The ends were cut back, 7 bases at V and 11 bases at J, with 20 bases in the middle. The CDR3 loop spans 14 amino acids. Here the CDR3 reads CATRDAGRAVQQFF. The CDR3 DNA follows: TGTGCCACCAGGGATGCGGGACGGGCGGTTCAGCAGTTCTTC.

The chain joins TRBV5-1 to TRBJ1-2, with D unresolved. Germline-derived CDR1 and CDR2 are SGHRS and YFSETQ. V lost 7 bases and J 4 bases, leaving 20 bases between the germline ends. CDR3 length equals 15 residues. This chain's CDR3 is CASGSNPESRYGYTF. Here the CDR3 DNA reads TGCGCCAGCGGCTCTAACCCGGAAAGTCGCTATGGCTACACCTTC. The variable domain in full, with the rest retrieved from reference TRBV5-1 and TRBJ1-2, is KAGVTQTPRYLIKTRGQQVTLSCSPISGHRSVSWYQQTPGQGLQFLFEYFSETQRNKGNFPGRFSGRQFSNSRSEMNVSTLELGDSALYLCASGSNPESRYGYTFGSGTRLTVV.

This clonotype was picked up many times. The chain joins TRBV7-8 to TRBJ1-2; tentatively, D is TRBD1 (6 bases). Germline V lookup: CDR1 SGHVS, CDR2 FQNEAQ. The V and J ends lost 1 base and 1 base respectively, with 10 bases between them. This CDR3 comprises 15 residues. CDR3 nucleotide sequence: TGTGCCAGCAGCTTAGGGCAGGGGTTTAACTATGGCTACACCTTC. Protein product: CASSLGQGFNYGYTF.

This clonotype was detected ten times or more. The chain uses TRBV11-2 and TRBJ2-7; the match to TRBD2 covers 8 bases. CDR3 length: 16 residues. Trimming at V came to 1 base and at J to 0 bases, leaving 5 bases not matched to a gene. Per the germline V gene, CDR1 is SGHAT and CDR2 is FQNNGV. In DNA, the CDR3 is TGTGCCAGCAGCTTAGGTACGGGGGGGCGCTCCTACGAGCAGTACTTC. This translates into CASSLGTGGRSYEQYF.

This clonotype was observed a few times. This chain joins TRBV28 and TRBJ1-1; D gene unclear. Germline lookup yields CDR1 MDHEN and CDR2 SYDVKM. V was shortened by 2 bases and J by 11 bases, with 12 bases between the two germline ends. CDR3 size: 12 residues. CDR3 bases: TGTGCCAGCAGTTTACCCAACGAAGGGGCTTTCTTT. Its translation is CASSLPNEGAFF.

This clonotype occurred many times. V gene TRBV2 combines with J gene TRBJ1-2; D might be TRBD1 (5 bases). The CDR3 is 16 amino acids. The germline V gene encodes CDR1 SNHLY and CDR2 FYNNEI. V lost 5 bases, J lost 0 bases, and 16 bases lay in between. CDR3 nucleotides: TGTGCCAGCAGTAACCGCGGGGACGGGGCTAACTATGGCTACACCTTC. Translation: CASSNRGDGANYGYTF.

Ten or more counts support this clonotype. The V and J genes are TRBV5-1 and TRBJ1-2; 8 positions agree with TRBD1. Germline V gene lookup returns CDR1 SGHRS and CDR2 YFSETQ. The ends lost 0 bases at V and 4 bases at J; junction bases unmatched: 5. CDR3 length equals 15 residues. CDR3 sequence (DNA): TGCGCCAGCAGCTTGGAGGCAGGGGGCATCTATGGCTACACCTTC. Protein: CASSLEAGGIYGYTF. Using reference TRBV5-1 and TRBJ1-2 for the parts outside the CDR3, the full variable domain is KAGVTQTPRYLIKTRGQQVTLSCSPISGHRSVSWYQQTPGQGLQFLFEYFSETQRNKGNFPGRFSGRQFSNSRSEMNVSTLELGDSALYLCASSLEAGGIYGYTFGSGTRLTVV.

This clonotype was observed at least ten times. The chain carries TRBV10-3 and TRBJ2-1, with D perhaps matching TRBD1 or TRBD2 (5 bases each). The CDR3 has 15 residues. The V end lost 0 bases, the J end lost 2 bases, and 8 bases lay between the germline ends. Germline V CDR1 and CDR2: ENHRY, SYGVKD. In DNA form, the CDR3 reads TGTGCCATCAGTGAGTCAACGGGACCCTACAATGAGCAGTTCTTC. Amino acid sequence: CAISESTGPYNEQFF.

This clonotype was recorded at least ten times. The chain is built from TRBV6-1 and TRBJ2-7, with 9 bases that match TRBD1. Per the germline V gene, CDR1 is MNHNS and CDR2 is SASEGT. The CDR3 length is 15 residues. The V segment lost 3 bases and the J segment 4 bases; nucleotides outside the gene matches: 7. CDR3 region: CASSEDRGQGYEQYF. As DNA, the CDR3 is TGTGCCAGCAGTGAGGACAGGGGTCAAGGATACGAGCAGTACTTC.